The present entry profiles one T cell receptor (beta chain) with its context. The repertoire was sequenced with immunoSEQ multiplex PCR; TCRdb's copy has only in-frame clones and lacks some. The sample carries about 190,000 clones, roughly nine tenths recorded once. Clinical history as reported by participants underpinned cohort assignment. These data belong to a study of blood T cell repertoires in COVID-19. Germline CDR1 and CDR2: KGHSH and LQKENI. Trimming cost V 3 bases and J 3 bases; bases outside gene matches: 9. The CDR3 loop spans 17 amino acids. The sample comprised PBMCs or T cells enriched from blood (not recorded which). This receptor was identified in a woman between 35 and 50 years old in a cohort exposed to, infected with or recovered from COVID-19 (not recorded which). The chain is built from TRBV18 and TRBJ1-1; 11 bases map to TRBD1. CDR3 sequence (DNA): TGTGCCAGCTCACCCCCGGACAGGGGGCCTTGGGACACTGAAGCTTTCTTT. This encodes CASSPPDRGPWDTEAFF.